This TCR beta chain was sequenced during a study of T cell repertoires and Cas9 in healthy adults. Overall study context: Multi-effector potency, cytotoxicity and lineage were assessed in SpCas9-reactive CD4 and CD8 T cells.

Study-wide findings and caveats: Reportedly, SpCas9-reactive effector T cell proliferation and function were mitigated by SpCas9-reactive Tregs in vitro.

Here immunoSEQ multiplex PCR was the method, and the copy in TCRdb shows in-frame clones only, minus some. The table has tens of thousands of clones, about nine tenths seen once. Germline-derived CDR1 and CDR2 are LNHNV and YYDKDF (reference sequence). This CDR3 spans 13 amino acids. The V end lost 1 base, the J end lost 2 bases, and 5 bases lay between the germline ends. On this clone itself: The antigen remains unidentified.

The sample consisted of CD4+ effector T cells (CD127+, CD25-, CD137-, CD154-) from PBMCs; culture status not recorded. The J gene is TRBJ2-5, the V gene TRBV15, with unresolved D. The clonotype was recovered from a human donor in good health. As DNA, the CDR3 is TGTGCCACCAGCAGAGGCGGTCAAGAGACCCAGTACTTC. Residues: CATSRGGQETQYF. Full variable domain (rest looked up from reference TRBV15 and TRBJ2-5): DAMVIQNPRYQVTQFGKPVTLSCSQTLNHNVMYWYQQKSSQAPKLLFHYYDKDFNNEADTPDNFQSRRPNTSFCFLDIRSPGLGDTAMYLCATSRGGQETQYFGPGTRLLVL.